Listed below are T cell receptor beta chains from one sample, sequenced in a study of cytomegalovirus exposure and HLA in healthy donors. Clones were sequenced by immunoSEQ multiplex PCR, and TCRdb holds only the in-frame ones, with some missing. The sample includes 100,000 to 120,000 clones, 65% to 80% of them seen just once. The sample comprised PBMCs. The receptors shown here come from a man aged 30-40 years in good health and CMV-seropositive. Both conserved end residues are part of each CDR3. A D gene is named only where the DNA matches it firmly. Some rows mark clone size as missing; the rest say once, few, many or name a class of expanded clone.

d_call,v_call,clone_size,j_call,cdr3_nt,cdr3_aa
-,TRBV14,-,TRBJ1-3,TGTGCCAGCAGCCAAGATTATCCTCCGAGTGGAAACACCATATATTTT,CASSQDYPPSGNTIYF
-,TRBV2,-,TRBJ2-4,TGTGCCAGCAGTGAAGTCTTCAACACCAAAAACATTCAGTACTTC,CASSEVFNTKNIQYF
-,TRBV2,-,TRBJ1-2,TGTGCCAGCAGTCTGACTGAGTCCAACTATGGCTACACCTTC,CASSLTESNYGYTF
-,TRBV19,-,TRBJ2-7,TGTGCCAGTAGTTTTTCGGACAGACTATACGAGCAGTACTTC,CASSFSDRLYEQYF
TRBD1,TRBV7-2,-,TRBJ2-3,TGTGCCAGCAGCTTACCCGCAGGGGGCTACAGCGCAGATACGCAGTATTTT,CASSLPAGGYSADTQYF
-,TRBV2,-,TRBJ1-2,TGTGCCAGCAGTTGGACTGACTATGGCTACACCTTC,CASSWTDYGYTF
TRBD2,TRBV5-1,-,TRBJ2-3,TGCGCCAGCAGCTTTGGCCTAACTAGCGGGGGGGCTGGTGATACGCAGTATTTT,CASSFGLTSGGAGDTQYF
-,TRBV4-1,few,TRBJ1-1,TGCGCCAGCAGCCAAACAGGGCGGTTGGTAAACACTGAAGCTTTCTTT,CASSQTGRLVNTEAFF
TRBD1,TRBV6-6,few,TRBJ2-1,TGTGCCAGCAGCCCGTCGCCGGGACAGGGTAGGGATGAGCAGTTCTTC,CASSPSPGQGRDEQFF
-,TRBV27,-,TRBJ2-4,TGTGCCAGCAGTTTAGGACAGCTAGCCAAAAACATTCAGTACTTC,CASSLGQLAKNIQYF
TRBD1,TRBV5-1,few,TRBJ2-7,TGCGCCAGCAGCTTGGGACAGGGATTGTACGAGCAGTACTTC,CASSLGQGLYEQYF
-,TRBV27,many,TRBJ2-1,TGTGCCAGCAGGGGGCAGAGCAATGAGCAGTTCTTC,CASRGQSNEQFF
TRBD1,TRBV5-1,-,TRBJ1-4,TGCGCCAGCAGGTATCGGACAGGGGATGAAAAACTGTTTTTT,CASRYRTGDEKLFF
TRBD1,TRBV2,-,TRBJ1-3,TGTGCCAGCAGTGAATTGACAGGGCTCTCTGGAAACACCATATATTTT,CASSELTGLSGNTIYF
-,TRBV27,-,TRBJ2-2,TGTGCCAGCAGTTTAATCGCCGGGGAGCTGTTTTTT,CASSLIAGELFF
-,TRBV5-6,once,TRBJ1-1,TGTGCCAGCAGCCGCCCTCGGTTTCTATCGAACACTGAAGCTTTCTTT,CASSRPRFLSNTEAFF
TRBD2,TRBV6-5,-,TRBJ2-1,TGTGCCAGCAGTTATCAATTGGGACTAGTTCAGTTCTTC,CASSYQLGLVQFF
TRBD2,TRBV18,-,TRBJ2-5,TGTGCCAGCTCACCACGGACTAGCGGTGAAGAGACCCAGTACTTC,CASSPRTSGEETQYF
TRBD1,TRBV9,-,TRBJ2-1,TGTGCCAGCAGTAGCTGGGACAGCTACAATGAGCAGTTCTTC,CASSSWDSYNEQFF
-,TRBV7-2,-,TRBJ1-5,TGTGCCAGCAGCTTAAAAGATAGTCAGCCCCAGCATTTT,CASSLKDSQPQHF
TRBD2,TRBV7-2,-,TRBJ2-1,TGTGCCAGCAGCCCCAGGACTAGCGGGGGGGAGGACAATGAGCAGTTCTTC,CASSPRTSGGEDNEQFF
-,TRBV5-1,few,TRBJ2-5,TGCGCCAGCTGGATGGGGCAGGGAGGGGGAGAGACCCAGTACTTC,CASWMGQGGGETQYF
-,TRBV27,few,TRBJ2-5,TGTGCCAGCAGTTTACAACATTCCCTCTCCCTCACAGGGCCCTTGGAGACCCAGTACTTC,CASSLQHSLSLTGPLETQYF
-,TRBV5-1,once,TRBJ2-2,TGCGCCAGCAGCTTGACAGGGGGGGTGCGCGGGGAGCTGTTTTTT,CASSLTGGVRGELFF
-,TRBV7-3,-,TRBJ1-1,TGTGCCAGCAGCAAACAGAGAAACACTGAAGCTTTCTTT,CASSKQRNTEAFF
-,TRBV7-2,-,TRBJ1-1,TGTGCCAGCAGCTGGCAGGGCGGGGCTGAAGCTTTCTTT,CASSWQGGAEAFF
-,TRBV11-2,-,TRBJ2-3,TGTGCCAGCAGCTTAGAATGGTCGGGGTATGGTACAGATACGCAGTATTTT,CASSLEWSGYGTDTQYF
-,TRBV7-9,-,TRBJ2-1,TGTGCCAGCAGCTTAGAGTATCCAGACAATGAGCAGTTCTTC,CASSLEYPDNEQFF
TRBD1,TRBV19,few,TRBJ2-2,TGTGCCAGTAGCATCACAAAGAGGGGGCTGAACACCGGGGAGCTGTTTTTT,CASSITKRGLNTGELFF
TRBD1,TRBV13,-,TRBJ2-5,TGTGCCAGCAGCTCGACAGGGGCCGGGGAAGCGACCCAGTACTTC,CASSSTGAGEATQYF
TRBD2,TRBV5-4,-,TRBJ2-7,TGTGCCACTCCCAACACCGGACTAGCGGGGACCTACGAGCAGTACTTC,CATPNTGLAGTYEQYF
TRBD1,TRBV28,once,TRBJ2-6,TGTGCCAGCAGTTTACCAGGGGGTTTCTCTGGGGCCAACGTCCTGACTTTC,CASSLPGGFSGANVLTF
TRBD1,TRBV15,-,TRBJ1-4,TGTGCCACCAGCACCCGAGGACAGGTGGACGAAAAACTGTTTTTT,CATSTRGQVDEKLFF
-,TRBV21-1,-,TRBJ2-5,TGTGCCAGCAGCCCCGGGACAAGGAAGACCCAGTACTTC,CASSPGTRKTQYF
-,TRBV5-1,-,TRBJ1-1,TGCGCCAGCAGCTTGGCCCCGACTGATGCTAGTGGTGAAGCTTTCTTT,CASSLAPTDASGEAFF
-,TRBV5-1,-,TRBJ2-1,TGCGCCAGCAGCTTGGCTCCGGGAGAGCAGTTCTTC,CASSLAPGEQFF
-,TRBV10-1,-,TRBJ2-7,TGCGCCAGCAGTGAGTCAGGGGGGGGACGCGAGCAGTACTTC,CASSESGGGREQYF
TRBD2,TRBV19,once,TRBJ2-3,TGTGCCAGTAACGAGCGGGGGGGCACAGATACGCAGTATTTT,CASNERGGTDTQYF
-,TRBV27,-,TRBJ2-7,TGTGCCAGCAGTTCGGGGTCAGCCAGCTCCTACGAGCAGTACTTC,CASSSGSASSYEQYF
-,TRBV6-5,few,TRBJ1-6,TGTGCCAGCAGTCCGAGGACAGAACTCCTCCACTTT,CASSPRTELLHF
-,TRBV19,-,TRBJ1-2,TGTGCCAGTCGCGAGGGTCGGCAGGAAACCTATGGCTACACCTTC,CASREGRQETYGYTF
TRBD2,TRBV7-2,-,TRBJ2-5,TGTGCCAGCAGCCTGGGACTAGCGGGGGGGCCAGGGGAGACCCAGTACTTC,CASSLGLAGGPGETQYF
-,TRBV5-1,-,TRBJ2-5,TGCGCCAGCAGCTTTACGGGGGGCGGGGAGACCCAGTACTTC,CASSFTGGGETQYF
-,TRBV25-1,few,TRBJ1-1,TGTGCCAGCAGTGAGAATCGAGAGGGCACTGAAGCTTTCTTT,CASSENREGTEAFF
-,TRBV7-2,-,TRBJ2-7,TGTGCCAGCAGCCCTCGGGGCTACGAGCAGTACTTC,CASSPRGYEQYF
TRBD2,TRBV4-3,-,TRBJ2-2,TGCGCCAGCAGCCAAGATTTAGCTAGCGGGAACACCGGGGAGCTGTTTTTT,CASSQDLASGNTGELFF
-,TRBV7-3,-,TRBJ1-2,TGTGCCAGCAGCTCAGGACAGTTCCATGGCTACACCTTC,CASSSGQFHGYTF
TRBD1,TRBV11-2,-,TRBJ1-4,TGTGCCAGCAGCTCCCGGGACAGTACTAATGAAAAACTGTTTTTT,CASSSRDSTNEKLFF
TRBD1,TRBV7-3,-,TRBJ2-1,TGTGCCAGCAGCGACCGGGACAGACCTCGCAATGAGCAGTTCTTC,CASSDRDRPRNEQFF
TRBD1,TRBV18,-,TRBJ2-2,TGTGCCAGCTCACCTTGGGACAGGGGTAACACCGGGGAGCTGTTTTTT,CASSPWDRGNTGELFF
-,TRBV5-1,-,TRBJ2-7,TGCGCCAGCAGCGCGGGACAGTTCGAGCAGTACTTC,CASSAGQFEQYF
-,TRBV12-5,-,TRBJ2-3,TGTGCTAGTGGTTTGGTACGAGGAGATACGCAGTATTTT,CASGLVRGDTQYF
TRBD2,TRBV7-6,once,TRBJ2-3,TGTGCCAGCAGCCCCCGAGGGACTAGCGCGACCACAGATACGCAGTATTTT,CASSPRGTSATTDTQYF
TRBD1,TRBV18,-,TRBJ2-3,TGTGCCAGCTCACCCCCAGGGGGCATCGCAGATACGCAGTATTTT,CASSPPGGIADTQYF
-,TRBV6-1,-,TRBJ2-7,TGTGCCAGCAGTGAATCTTTCAGGGGATACGAGCAGTACTTC,CASSESFRGYEQYF